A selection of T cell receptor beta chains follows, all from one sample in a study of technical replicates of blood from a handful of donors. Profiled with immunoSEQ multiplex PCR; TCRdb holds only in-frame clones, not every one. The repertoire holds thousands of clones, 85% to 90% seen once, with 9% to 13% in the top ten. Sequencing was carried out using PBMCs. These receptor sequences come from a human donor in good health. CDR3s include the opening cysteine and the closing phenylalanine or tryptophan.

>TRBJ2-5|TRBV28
CASTAGREGGETQYF
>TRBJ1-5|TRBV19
CASSINAWPQHF
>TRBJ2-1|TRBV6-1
CASSEVEGSGPSVF
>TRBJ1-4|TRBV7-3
CASSPRGRAEKLFF
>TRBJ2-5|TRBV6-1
CASSVTSGRSGTQYF
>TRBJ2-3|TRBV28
CASSFLSGGHYTDTQYF
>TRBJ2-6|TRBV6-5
CASSYEQTGANVLTF
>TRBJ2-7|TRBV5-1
CASSSASGHSYEQYF
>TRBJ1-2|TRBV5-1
CASSQGQTNYGYTF
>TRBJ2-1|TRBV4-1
CASSQVVGVDEQFF
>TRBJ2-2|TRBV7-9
CASSFGTGVYGELFF
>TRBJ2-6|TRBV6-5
CASISVSGANVLTF
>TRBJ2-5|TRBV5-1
CASSAPGHPFQETQYF
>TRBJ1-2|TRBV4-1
CASSQGLGGYGYTF
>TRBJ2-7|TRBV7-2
CASSWTSGNYEQYF
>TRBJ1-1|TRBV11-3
CASSPSHQGEAFF
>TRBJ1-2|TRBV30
CAWRVVLNRVYGYTF
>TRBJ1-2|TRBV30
CASKQGLSYGYTF
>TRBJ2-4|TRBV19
CASSIVAGDVNIQYF
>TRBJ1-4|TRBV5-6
CASSLNGAGEKLFF
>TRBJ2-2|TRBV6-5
CASQSRTSGELFF
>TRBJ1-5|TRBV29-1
CSVGIEGHQPQHF
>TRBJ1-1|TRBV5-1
CASSLEQGEAFF
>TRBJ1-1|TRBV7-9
CASSSGQGAPWTEAFF
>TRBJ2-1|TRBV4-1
CASSQSRRDSYNEQFF
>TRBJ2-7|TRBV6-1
CASSGIAESSYEQYF
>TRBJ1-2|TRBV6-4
CASSDSLGTRRQGYTF
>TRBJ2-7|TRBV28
CASSLSREQYF
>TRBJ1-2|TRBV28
CASSGPEQGTYGYTF
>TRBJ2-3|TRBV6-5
CASSYSNSGGDTQYF
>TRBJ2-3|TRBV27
CETGTGFADTQYF
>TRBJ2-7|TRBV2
CASRGQTLGEQYF
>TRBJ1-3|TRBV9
CASSVGGDYSGNTIYF
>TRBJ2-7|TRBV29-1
CSVGTGDEQYF
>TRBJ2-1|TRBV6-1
CASSLGTVYNEQFF
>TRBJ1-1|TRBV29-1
CSGWGGLNTEAFF
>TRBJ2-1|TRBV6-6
CASSRLAGHNEQFF
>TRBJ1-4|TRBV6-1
CASTYRESNEKLFF
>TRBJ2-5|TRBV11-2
CASSLGVIQETQYF
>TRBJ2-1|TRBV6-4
CASSGLAGGNEQFF
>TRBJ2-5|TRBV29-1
CSVDVGQGQGETQYF
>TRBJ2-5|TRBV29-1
CSVARGQIQETQYF
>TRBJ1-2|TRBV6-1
CASSESGQKYGYTF
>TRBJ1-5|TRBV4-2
CASSQERGRYSNQPQHF
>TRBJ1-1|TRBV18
CASSPRNGGDTEAFF
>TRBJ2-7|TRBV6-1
CASSLGQGGDEQYF
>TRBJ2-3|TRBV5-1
CASSLGQNSDTQYF
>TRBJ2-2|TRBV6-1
CASSAAPTGTGGYTGELFF
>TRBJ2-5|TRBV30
CAWTLVFGETQYF
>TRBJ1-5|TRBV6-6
CASRRGTGSNQPQHF
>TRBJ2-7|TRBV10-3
CATTMDSTSYEQYF
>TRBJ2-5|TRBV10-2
CASSPLAGVETQYF
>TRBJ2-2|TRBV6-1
CAGSRDLGAGELFF
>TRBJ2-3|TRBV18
CASSPGNVGDTQYF